This TCR beta chain was captured by sequencing in a study of cytomegalovirus exposure and HLA in healthy donors. CDR3 length: 14 amino acids. The germline CDR1 and CDR2 sequences are SGHVS and FQNEAQ. The V and J ends lost 3 bases and 0 bases respectively, with 6 bases between them. Study-level points and caveats: An analysis done earlier found most TCR beta V segments productive about 87% or about 30% of the time. In a later analysis, several top co-occurrence clusters appeared linked to parvovirus B19, influenza, CMV and Epstein-Barr virus.

In regard to this clone: Its antigen is still unknown.

The study ran its PCR with 60 Vbeta and 13 Jbeta primers. This table comes from immunoSEQ multiplex PCR, and its TCRdb copy is limited to in-frame clones, with some not included. The data hold roughly 190,000 clones, with 62% observed a single time. V is TRBV7-8 and J is TRBJ1-5; TRBD1 is a possible D gene (5 bases). The TCR comes from a middle-aged man in good health and CMV-seronegative. Material for sequencing was PBMCs. The CDR3 DNA follows: TGTGCCAGCAGCTTCAGGGATAGCAATCAGCCCCAGCATTTT. Translating gives CASSFRDSNQPQHF.